This note documents a single T cell receptor (beta chain) sequence. Its antigen is undetermined. Looked up from germline, CDR1 is SGHDT and CDR2 is YYEEEE. The CDR3 totals 12 residues. Between the trimmed V and J ends, which lost 4 bases and 7 bases, there was a span of 8 bases. The data were obtained in a study of OX40 agonist ivuxolimab in advanced cancers. Across the whole study: Patients were treated with ivuxolimab, an agonistic anti-OX40 (CD134) antibody. Enrollees could have had prior anti-PD-1, anti-PD-L1 or anti-CTLA-4 therapy, which about 42% had received. Study-wide findings and caveats: It was not determined which antigens were specifically recognized by the peripheral T cells that had undergone clonal expansion. Doses of 0.1 to 3.0 mg/kg were accompanied by clonal expansion of CD4+ and CD8+ blood T cells by week 6.

The table came from immunoSEQ multiplex PCR; TCRdb's copy has only in-frame clones and leaves some out. This sample has just under 55,000 clones, with over 70% found just once. The source is an adult with an advanced solid tumor such as melanoma, head and neck, liver or kidney cancer. The chain links TRBV5-6 to TRBJ1-4; D is undetermined. Sample: CD4+ or CD8+ T cells sorted from blood, taken in a trial of the OX40 agonist ivuxolimab. The DNA of the CDR3 is TGTGCCAGCAGCCAGGACCCTGAAAAACTGTTTTTT. Translated: CASSQDPEKLFF.